Given below is one T cell receptor beta chain in context. Its antigen is undetermined. An end of the junction differs from the germline gene, which may be a read error. This entry belongs to a study of early T cells in non-severe SARS-CoV-2 infection. Study-wide context: It was bulk RNA from unsorted whole blood that was sequenced, and the chains were unpaired.

This CDR3 contains 13 residues. Germline V gene lookup returns CDR1 MNHNY and CDR2 SVGAGI (reference sequence). Separate cDNA molecules each had unique molecular identifiers attached to them. TCRdb analysed the 5' RACE reads with MiXCR anew, one entry per CDR3 protein. The sample includes about 43,000 distinct CDR3 sequences, 11% of them seen just once. Study outcomes and limitations: Matching against VDJdb likely underestimated virus-specific expansions, favoring anti-spike CD8.

Sequencing input: whole blood. This TCR was sampled from an adult who was a healthcare worker with PCR-confirmed SARS-CoV-2 infection or an uninfected control (not recorded which). This chain connects TRBV6-6 to TRBJ1-1, with D possibly matching TRBD1 (6 bases). DNA of the CDR3: TGTGCCAGCACCACAGGGTTTTTCACTGAAGCTCTCTTT. Translated: CASTTGFFTEALF.